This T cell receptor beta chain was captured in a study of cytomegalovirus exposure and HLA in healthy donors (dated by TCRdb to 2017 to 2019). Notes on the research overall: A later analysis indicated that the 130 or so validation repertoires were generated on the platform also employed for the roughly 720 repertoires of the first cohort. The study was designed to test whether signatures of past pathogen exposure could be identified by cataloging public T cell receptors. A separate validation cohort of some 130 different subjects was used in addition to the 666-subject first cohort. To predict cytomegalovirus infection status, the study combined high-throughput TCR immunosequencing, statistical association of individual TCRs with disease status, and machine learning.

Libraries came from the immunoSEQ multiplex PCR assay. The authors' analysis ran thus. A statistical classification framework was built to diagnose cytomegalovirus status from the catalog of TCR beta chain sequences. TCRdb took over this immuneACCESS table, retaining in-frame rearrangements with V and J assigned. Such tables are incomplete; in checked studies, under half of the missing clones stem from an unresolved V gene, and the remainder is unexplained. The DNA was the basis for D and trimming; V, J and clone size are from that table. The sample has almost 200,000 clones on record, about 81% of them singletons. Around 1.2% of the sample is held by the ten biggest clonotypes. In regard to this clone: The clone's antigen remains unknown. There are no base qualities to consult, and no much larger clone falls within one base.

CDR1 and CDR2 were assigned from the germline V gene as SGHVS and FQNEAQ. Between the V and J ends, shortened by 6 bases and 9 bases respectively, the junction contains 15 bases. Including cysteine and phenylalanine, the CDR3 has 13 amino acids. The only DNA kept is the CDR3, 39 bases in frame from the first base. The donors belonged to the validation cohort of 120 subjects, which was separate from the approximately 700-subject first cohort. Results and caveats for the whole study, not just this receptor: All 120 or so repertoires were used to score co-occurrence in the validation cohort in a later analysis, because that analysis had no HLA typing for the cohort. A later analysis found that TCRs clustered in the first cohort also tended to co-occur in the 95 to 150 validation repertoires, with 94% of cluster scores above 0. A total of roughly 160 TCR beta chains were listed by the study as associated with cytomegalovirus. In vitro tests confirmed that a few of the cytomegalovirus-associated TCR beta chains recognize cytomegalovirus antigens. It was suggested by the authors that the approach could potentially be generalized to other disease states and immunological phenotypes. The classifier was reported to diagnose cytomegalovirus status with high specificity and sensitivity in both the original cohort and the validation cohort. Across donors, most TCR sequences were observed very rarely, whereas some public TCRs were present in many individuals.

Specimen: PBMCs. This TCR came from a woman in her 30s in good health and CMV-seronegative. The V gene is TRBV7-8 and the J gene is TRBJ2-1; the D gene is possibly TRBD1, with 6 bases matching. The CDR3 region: CASRGPLGGEQFF. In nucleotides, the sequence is TGTGCCAGCAGGGGCCCTTTAGGGGGTGAGCAGTTCTTC.